One sample yielded the 30 T cell receptor beta chains listed below, sequenced in a study of PD-L1 blockade in urothelial cancer. Profiled with immunoSEQ multiplex PCR; TCRdb holds only in-frame clones, not every one. The data hold about 74,000 clones, with around 84% observed a single time. The material sequenced was PBMCs, taken around atezolizumab (anti-PD-L1) treatment. Receptor source: a man in his 70s with urothelial cancer.

This chain uses TRBV6-5 with TRBJ2-7; 13 bases line up with TRBD2. The CDR3 runs to 15 residues. V was clipped by 7 bases and J by 6 bases; unmatched bases: 9. Germline V lookup: CDR1 MNHEY, CDR2 SVGAGI. CDR3 loop: CASMRTSGSWLEQYF. CDR3 coding DNA: TGTGCCAGCATGCGGACTAGCGGGAGTTGGCTCGAGCAGTACTTC.

The chain employs TRBV16 and TRBJ1-4; possibly TRBD1 for D (6 bases). Trimming took 4 bases from V and 5 from J, leaving 11 bases between them. The V gene's germline CDR1 is KGHSY and CDR2 FQNENV. The CDR3 loop spans 14 amino acids. The CDR3 here is CASSPLQGNEKLFF. The CDR3 DNA sequence: TGTGCCAGCAGCCCCCTACAGGGAAATGAAAAACTGTTTTTT.

J is TRBJ2-2 and V is TRBV20-1; D is unclear. Germline CDR1 reads DFQATT; CDR2 reads SNEGSKA (reference sequence). This CDR3 has 11 amino acids. V lost 5 bases to trimming and J lost 5 bases, with 6 bases between them. The CDR3 here is CSASPTGELFF. CDR3 coding DNA: TGCAGTGCTTCTCCTACCGGGGAGCTGTTTTTT.

The sample holds one count of this clone. The J gene is TRBJ2-7, the V gene TRBV25-1; tentative D call: TRBD1 (6 bases). Germline CDR1 and CDR2: MGHDK and SYGVNS. This CDR3 is 16 amino acids long. Trimming shortened V by 1 base and J by 4 bases, and 17 bases separated the two germline ends. The CDR3 spells CASSEWVSGVAYEQYF. The CDR3, as DNA: TGTGCCAGCAGTGAATGGGTATCAGGGGTTGCGTACGAGCAGTACTTC.

J is TRBJ2-3 and V is TRBV29-1; TRBD2 is a possible D gene (5 bases). CDR3 length equals 13 residues. The V and J ends lost 1 base and 7 bases respectively, with 12 bases between them. Germline lookup yields CDR1 SQVTM and CDR2 ANQGSEA. The CDR3 protein is CSVEVGLGNTQYF. Here the CDR3 DNA reads TGCAGCGTTGAAGTCGGACTTGGGAATACGCAGTATTTT.

This clone came up many times. The J gene is TRBJ2-7, the V gene TRBV6-6; 8 bases align to TRBD1. The V gene's germline CDR1 is MNHNY and CDR2 SVGAGI (reference sequence). CDR3 size: 16 residues. The V and J ends lost 6 bases and 2 bases, in that order; junction bases with no gene match: 12. CDR3 residues: CASSHLAQQGAYEQYF. The CDR3 DNA reads as TGTGCCAGCAGCCATCTGGCCCAACAGGGGGCCTACGAGCAGTACTTC.

The genes are TRBV9 and TRBJ2-2, with 7 bases aligning to TRBD2. This CDR3 is 16 amino acids long. The V segment lost 0 bases and the J segment 4 bases; nucleotides outside the gene matches: 6. Germline CDR1 is SGDLS and CDR2 is YYNGEE. CDR3 in amino acids: CASSVVPSGGTGELFF. In DNA form, the CDR3 reads TGTGCCAGCAGCGTAGTTCCTAGCGGCGGCACCGGGGAGCTGTTTTTT.

The V gene is TRBV9, the J gene TRBJ1-1; D perhaps matches TRBD1 (6 bases). From germline, CDR1 is SGDLS and CDR2 YYNGEE. The V and J ends lost 0 bases and 4 bases respectively, with 16 bases between them. The CDR3 consists of 16 residues. CDR3 loop: CASSVVQGRGGTEAFF. The CDR3, as DNA: TGTGCCAGCAGCGTAGTGCAGGGGAGAGGGGGCACTGAAGCTTTCTTT.

This chain connects TRBV27 to TRBJ1-5; no definite D call. The CDR3 extends over 16 amino acids. The germline gives CDR1 MNHEY, CDR2 SMNVEV (reference sequence). With 3 bases removed from V and 4 bases from J, the gap between germline ends came to 16 bases. This CDR3 is CASSFLRSGTNQPQHF. CDR3 DNA: TGTGCCAGCAGTTTTTTAAGGTCAGGAACGAATCAGCCCCAGCATTTT.

In its sample, this clone was seen a few times. The V call is TRBV18, the J call TRBJ1-5; no firm D call. This CDR3 spans 17 amino acids. Trimming shortened V by 2 bases and J by 0 bases, and 14 bases separated the two germline ends. Germline CDR1 and CDR2: KGHSH and LQKENI. The CDR3 loop reads CASSPTRNPYSNQPQHF. The CDR3 coding sequence is TGTGCCAGCTCACCAACGCGGAATCCCTATAGCAATCAGCCCCAGCATTTT.

The chain couples TRBV7-2 to TRBJ2-3; D possibly corresponds to TRBD2 (5 bases). Germline V gene data show CDR1 as SGHTA and CDR2 as FQGNSA. V lost 3 bases and J lost 6, with 10 bases in between. This CDR3 spans 13 amino acids. CDR3 nucleotide sequence: TGTGCCAGCAGCTTGGAGGATGGCGATACGCAGTATTTT. It yields the protein CASSLEDGDTQYF.

The V gene is TRBV5-6, the J gene TRBJ1-2, with 9 nucleotides matching TRBD1. This CDR3 contains 15 residues. With V trimmed by 0 bases and J by 7 bases, 7 bases remained unmatched. Germline V gives CDR1 SGHDT, CDR2 YYEEEE. CDR3 amino acids: CASSLEGTGPIGYTF. The CDR3 DNA follows: TGTGCCAGCAGCTTGGAGGGGACAGGGCCTATTGGCTACACCTTC. The variable domain in full, completed from reference TRBV5-6 and TRBJ1-2, reads DAGVTQSPTHLIKTRGQQVTLRCSPKSGHDTVSWYQQALGQGPQFIFQYYEEEERQRGNFPDRFSGHQFPNYSSELNVNALLLGDSALYLCASSLEGTGPIGYTFGSGTRLTVV.

The CDR3 nucleotides read TGTGCCAGCAGTTACTCGAGGGGCGGGAGGGCCGGTGAGCAGTTCTTC. Translated, it gives CASSYSRGGRAGEQFF. The chain uses TRBV6-6 and TRBJ2-1; 9 bases map to TRBD2. Germline V lookup: CDR1 MNHNY, CDR2 SVGAGI (reference sequence). CDR3 length: 16 residues. After removal of 0 bases from V and 9 bases from J, the junction contained 9 bases not matched to a gene.

Here the CDR3 reads CASSSPAGQGTVRAQNIQYF. CDR3 sequence (DNA): TGTGCCAGCAGCTCCCCCGCGGGACAGGGCACCGTTAGGGCCCAAAACATTCAGTACTTC. The rearrangement joins TRBV7-8 to TRBJ2-4; 9 bases are shared with TRBD1. Germline lookup yields CDR1 SGHVS and CDR2 FQNEAQ. Trimming cost V 4 bases and J 5 bases; bases outside gene matches: 21. The CDR3 has 20 residues.

The chain is built from TRBV5-5 and TRBJ2-7, with 7 bases identical to TRBD1. CDR3 length equals 15 residues. Germline V lookup: CDR1 SGHKS, CDR2 YYEKEE (reference sequence). With V trimmed by 4 bases and J by 0 bases, 7 bases remained unmatched. DNA of the CDR3: TGTGCCAGCAGCCTGGGACAGCCTCACTCCTACGAGCAGTACTTC. This encodes CASSLGQPHSYEQYF.

This chain joins TRBV19 and TRBJ2-1; TRBD1 is a possible D gene (8 bases). The CDR3 covers 15 residues. Trimming pared 4 bases from V and 0 bases from J, leaving 10 bases between. Germline-derived CDR1 and CDR2 are LNHDA and SQIVND (reference sequence). CDR3 nucleotide sequence: TGTGCCAGTAGTAACAGGGGGGGCTCCTACAATGAGCAGTTCTTC. Translating gives CASSNRGGSYNEQFF. Looking up the rest from reference TRBV19 and TRBJ2-1 gives the full variable domain: DGGITQSPKYLFRKEGQNVTLSCEQNLNHDAMYWYRQDPGQGLRLIYYSQIVNDFQKGDIAEGYSVSREKKESFPLTVTSAQKNPTAFYLCASSNRGGSYNEQFFGPGTRLTVL.

The chain has TRBV28 and TRBJ2-7; 12 nucleotides align to TRBD2. The V gene's germline CDR1 is MDHEN and CDR2 SYDVKM. With V trimmed by 1 base and J by 4 bases, 5 bases remained unmatched. This CDR3 has 16 residues. The CDR3 sequence: CASSLSSLAGGYEQYF. CDR3 coding DNA: TGTGCCAGCAGTTTATCGAGCCTAGCGGGAGGGTACGAGCAGTACTTC.

This sequence joins TRBV5-4 and TRBJ1-1; D is possibly TRBD1 (5 bases). The germline gives CDR1 SGHNT, CDR2 YYREEE (reference sequence). V lost 3 bases and J lost 0, with 12 bases in between. This CDR3 is 15 amino acids long. Here the CDR3 DNA reads TGTGCCAGCAGCTCCCCCAGGGACTTGAACACTGAAGCTTTCTTT. Protein sequence: CASSSPRDLNTEAFF.

This sequence joins TRBV6-1 and TRBJ2-7; 7 nucleotides agree with TRBD2. This CDR3 region has 13 residues. Trimming at V came to 4 bases and at J to 2 bases, leaving 2 bases not matched to a gene. The germline gives CDR1 MNHNS, CDR2 SASEGT. As DNA, the CDR3 is TGTGCCAGCAGTGCAGGGACTACCTACGAGCAGTACTTC. Residues: CASSAGTTYEQYF.

This rearrangement joins TRBV5-1 to TRBJ2-2; TRBD1 matches 9 bases. The CDR3 is made up of 14 amino acids. V gave up 2 bases and J gave up 9 bases; unmatched junction bases: 5. CDR1 SGHRS and CDR2 YFSETQ come from the germline V gene. CDR3 sequence reads: CASSLPGQGRELFF. CDR3 DNA: TGCGCCAGCAGCTTACCCGGACAGGGGCGGGAGCTGTTTTTT.

This chain uses TRBV4-1 with TRBJ2-1; 12 nucleotides line up with TRBD2. The CDR3 extends over 15 amino acids. The V and J ends lost 6 bases and 6 bases, in that order; junction bases with no gene match: 6. Germline V lookup: CDR1 MGHRA, CDR2 YSYEKL. The CDR3 spells CASRPPGLAGNEQFF. Here the CDR3 DNA reads TGCGCCAGCAGACCCCCGGGACTAGCGGGCAATGAGCAGTTCTTC.

This clone was seen more than once but under ten times. The CDR3 region is CASSPWGGGSYEQYF. In DNA form, the CDR3 reads TGTGCCAGCAGCCCGTGGGGGGGTGGATCCTACGAGCAGTACTTC. J is TRBJ2-7 and V is TRBV7-9; the match to TRBD2 covers 7 bases. Germline lookup yields CDR1 SEHNR and CDR2 FQNEAQ (reference sequence). J was trimmed by 1 base and V by 5 bases; bases with no gene match: 8. The CDR3 is 15 amino acids.

The rearrangement joins TRBV11-1 to TRBJ2-3; D is unresolved. The germline gives CDR1 SGHAT, CDR2 FQDESV (reference sequence). Trimming took 5 bases from V and 1 from J, leaving 10 bases between them. The CDR3 contains 14 residues. CDR3 in DNA: TGTGCCAGCAGCATGGGCGAGCGCACAGATACGCAGTATTTT. This translates into CASSMGERTDTQYF. The full variable domain, rest sourced from reference TRBV11-1 and TRBJ2-3, is EAEVAQSPRYKITEKSQAVAFWCDPISGHATLYWYRQILGQGPELLVQFQDESVVDDSQLPKDRFSAERLKGVDSTLKIQPAELGDSAMYLCASSMGERTDTQYFGPGTRLTVL.

This clone was found a few times. V and J are TRBV6-5 and TRBJ1-3; D is possibly TRBD1 (6 bases). CDR1 and CDR2 from the germline V gene are MNHEY and SVGAGI. V dropped 4 bases and J dropped 2 bases, with 15 bases sitting between them. The CDR3 is made up of 16 amino acids. The CDR3 region has the DNA TGTGCCAGCAGTTCCCGCAGGGGCGATACTGGAAACACCATATATTTT. It yields the protein CASSSRRGDTGNTIYF.

In its sample, this clone was seen once. The V call is TRBV5-1, the J call TRBJ2-7; TRBD1 matches at 9 bases. This CDR3 region has 16 residues. With 4 bases clipped from V and 6 bases from J, the junction kept 14 bases outside the gene matches. Germline CDR1 and CDR2: SGHRS and YFSETQ. CDR3 residues: CASSAGQGWISSEQYF. DNA for the CDR3: TGCGCCAGCAGCGCGGGACAGGGATGGATCAGCTCCGAGCAGTACTTC.

The chain uses TRBV5-1 and TRBJ2-3; 8 bases agree with TRBD2. CDR3 length: 19 residues. V gave up 1 base and J gave up 2 bases; unmatched junction bases: 15. Germline V gene data show CDR1 as SGHRS and CDR2 as YFSETQ. Written as DNA, the CDR3 is TGCGCCAGCAGCTTGAAGGTCGGGACGGGAGGGCCGAACACAGATACGCAGTATTTT. Protein: CASSLKVGTGGPNTDTQYF. Full variable domain (missing parts from reference TRBV5-1 and TRBJ2-3): KAGVTQTPRYLIKTRGQQVTLSCSPISGHRSVSWYQQTPGQGLQFLFEYFSETQRNKGNFPGRFSGRQFSNSRSEMNVSTLELGDSALYLCASSLKVGTGGPNTDTQYFGPGTRLTVL.

CDR3 bases: TGTGCCAGCAGTGAAAGTCAGGGAGGGACCCAGTACTTC. This translates into CASSESQGGTQYF. This chain links TRBV2 with TRBJ2-5, with a tentative D call TRBD2 (6 bases). The CDR3 runs to 13 residues. Germline CDR1 reads SNHLY; CDR2 reads FYNNEI. Trimming pared 2 bases from V and 7 bases from J, leaving 11 bases between.

To note about this clone: Its ends do not fully match the called genes, so a read error is possible. This sequence joins TRBV6-5 and TRBJ2-7; TRBD2 aligns across 10 bases. Germline CDR1 reads MNHEY; CDR2 reads SVGAGI. This CDR3 contains 16 residues. As DNA, the CDR3 is TGTGCCAGCAGTTACAGAGGGACTAGCGAGTCCTACGCGCAGTACTTC. This gives the protein CASSYRGTSESYAQYF.

This clone has more than one count but fewer than ten. The chain is built from TRBV10-3 and TRBJ1-2; tentative D call: TRBD1 (5 bases). The V gene's germline CDR1 is ENHRY and CDR2 SYGVKD. Deletions cut 6 bases from V and 5 bases from J, with 16 bases between. This CDR3 has 14 residues. The CDR3 here is CAIRNTGFGYGYTF. DNA of the CDR3: TGTGCCATCAGGAATACAGGCTTCGGGTATGGCTACACCTTC.

This chain connects TRBV10-2 to TRBJ2-7; D may be TRBD2 (6 bases). CDR1 is WSHSY, CDR2 SAAADI, per germline. The CDR3 is 12 residues long. The V and J ends lost 8 bases and 2 bases respectively, with 10 bases between them. The CDR3 here is CASGTPPYEQYF. DNA for the CDR3: TGCGCCAGCGGGACTCCCCCCTACGAGCAGTACTTC.